Given below is one T cell receptor beta chain in context. The sample comes from a study of blood T cell repertoires in COVID-19. Study-wide context: Material from acute and convalescent COVID-19 was sourced from the United States, Italy and Spain.

Sequencing used immunoSEQ multiplex PCR; TCRdb keeps in-frame clones, though not all of them. Here the sample spans some 150,000 clones, around nine tenths being singletons. The sequence was obtained from a woman between 50 and 59 years old with active or convalescent COVID-19. Sequencing was carried out using peripheral blood.

The CDR3 coding sequence is TGTGCCAGCAGTTTGCTAGGGGGTAATCAGCCCCAGCATTTT. Translating gives CASSLLGGNQPQHF. J is TRBJ1-5 and V is TRBV27; the D gene is possibly TRBD1 (6 bases). Germline CDR1 reads MNHEY; CDR2 reads SMNVEV (reference sequence). The V end lost 3 bases, the J end lost 4 bases, and 10 bases lay between the germline ends. The CDR3 length is 14 residues.